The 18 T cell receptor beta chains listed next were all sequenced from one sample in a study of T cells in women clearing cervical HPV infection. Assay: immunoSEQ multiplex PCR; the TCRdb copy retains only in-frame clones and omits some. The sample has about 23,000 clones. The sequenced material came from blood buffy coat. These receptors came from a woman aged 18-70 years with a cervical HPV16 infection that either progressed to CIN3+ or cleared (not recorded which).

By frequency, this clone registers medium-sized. This CDR3 is CSVGRDSNSPLHF. CDR3 bases read: TGCAGCGTTGGGAGGGACAGCAATTCACCC. The chain employs TRBV29-1 and TRBJ1-6, with TRBD1 identical over 7 bases. The missing CDR3 end, 3 residues past where the read stops, is filled in from the germline J gene. The CDR3 runs 13 residues. Germline V gene lookup returns CDR1 SQVTM and CDR2 ANQGSEA. After removal of 4 bases from V and 7 bases from J, the junction contained 4 bases not matched to a gene.

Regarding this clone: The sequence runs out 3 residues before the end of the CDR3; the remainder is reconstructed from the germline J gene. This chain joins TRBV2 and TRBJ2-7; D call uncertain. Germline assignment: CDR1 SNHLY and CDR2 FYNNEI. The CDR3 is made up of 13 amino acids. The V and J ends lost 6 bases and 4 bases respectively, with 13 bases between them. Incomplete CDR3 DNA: TGTGCCAGCAGAGAGAGTTACTTGTACGAG. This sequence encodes CASRESYLYE. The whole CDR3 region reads CASRESYLYEQYF.

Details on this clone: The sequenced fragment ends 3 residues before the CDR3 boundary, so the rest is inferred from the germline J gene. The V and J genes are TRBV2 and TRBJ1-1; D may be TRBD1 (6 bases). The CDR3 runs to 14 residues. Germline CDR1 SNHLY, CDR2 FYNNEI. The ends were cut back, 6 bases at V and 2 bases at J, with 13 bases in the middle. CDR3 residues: CASSARGQNTEAFF. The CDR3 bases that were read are TGTGCCAGCAGCGCCCGGGGACAAAACACTGAA.

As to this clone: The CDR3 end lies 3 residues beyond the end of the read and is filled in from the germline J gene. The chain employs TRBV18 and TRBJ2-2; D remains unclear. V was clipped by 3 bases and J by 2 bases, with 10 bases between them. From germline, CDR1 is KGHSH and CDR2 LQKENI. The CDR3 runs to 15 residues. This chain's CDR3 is CASSPSQTNTGELFF. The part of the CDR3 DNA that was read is TGTGCCAGCTCACCGTCACAGACAAACACCGGGGAG.

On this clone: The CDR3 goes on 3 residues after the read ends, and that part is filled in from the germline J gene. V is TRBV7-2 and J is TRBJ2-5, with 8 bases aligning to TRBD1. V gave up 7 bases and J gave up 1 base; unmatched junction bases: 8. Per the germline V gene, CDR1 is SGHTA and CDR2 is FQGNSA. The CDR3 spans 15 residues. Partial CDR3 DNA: TGTGCCAGCACCCGAACAGGGGGTTCCCAAGAGACC. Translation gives CASTRTGGSQET. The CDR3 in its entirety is CASTRTGGSQETQYF. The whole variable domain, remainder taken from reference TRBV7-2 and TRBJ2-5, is GAGVSQSPSNKVTEKGKDVELRCDPISGHTALYWYRQSLGQGLEFLIYFQGNSAPDKSGLPSDRFSAERTGGSVSTLTIQRTQQEDSAVYLCASTRTGGSQETQYFGPGTRLLVL.

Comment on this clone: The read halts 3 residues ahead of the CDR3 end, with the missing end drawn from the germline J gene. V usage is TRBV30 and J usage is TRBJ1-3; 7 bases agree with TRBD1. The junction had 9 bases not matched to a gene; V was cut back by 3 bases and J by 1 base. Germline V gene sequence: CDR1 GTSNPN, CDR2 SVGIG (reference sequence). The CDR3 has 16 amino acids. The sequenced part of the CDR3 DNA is TGTGCCTGGAGGAAGCTAGGGGGCATGTCTGGAAACACC. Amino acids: CAWRKLGGMSGNT. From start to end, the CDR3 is CAWRKLGGMSGNTIYF.

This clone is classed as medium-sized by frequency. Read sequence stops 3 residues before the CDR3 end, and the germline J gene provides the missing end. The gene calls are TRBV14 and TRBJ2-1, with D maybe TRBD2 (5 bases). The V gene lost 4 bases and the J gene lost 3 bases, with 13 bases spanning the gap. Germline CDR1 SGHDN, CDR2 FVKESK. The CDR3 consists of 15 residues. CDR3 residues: CASSPWIASYNEQFF. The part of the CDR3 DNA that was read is TGTGCCAGCAGCCCTTGGATAGCGAGCTACAATGAG.

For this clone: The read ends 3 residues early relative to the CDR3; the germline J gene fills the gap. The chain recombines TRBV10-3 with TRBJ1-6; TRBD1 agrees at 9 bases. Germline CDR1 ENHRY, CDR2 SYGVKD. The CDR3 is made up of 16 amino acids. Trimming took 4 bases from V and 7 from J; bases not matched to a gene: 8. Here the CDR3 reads CAISANLGQGNSPLHF. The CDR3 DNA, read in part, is TGTGCCATCAGTGCCAACCTGGGACAGGGAAATTCACCC.

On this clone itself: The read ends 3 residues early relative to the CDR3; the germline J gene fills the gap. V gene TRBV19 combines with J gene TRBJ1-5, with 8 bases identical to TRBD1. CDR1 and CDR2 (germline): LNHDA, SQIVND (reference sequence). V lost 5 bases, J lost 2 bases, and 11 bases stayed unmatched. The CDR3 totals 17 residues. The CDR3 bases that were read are TGTGCCAGTAGTTCACAGGGGGGACGGGGTGGCAATCAGCCC. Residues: CASSSQGGRGGNQP. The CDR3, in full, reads CASSSQGGRGGNQPQHF.

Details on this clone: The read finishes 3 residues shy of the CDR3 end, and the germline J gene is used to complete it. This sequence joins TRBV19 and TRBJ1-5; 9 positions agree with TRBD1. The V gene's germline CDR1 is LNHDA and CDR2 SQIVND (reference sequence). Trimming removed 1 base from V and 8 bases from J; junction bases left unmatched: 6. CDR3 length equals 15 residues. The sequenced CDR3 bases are TGTGCCAGTAGTATAGCTGCACGGACAGGGGAGCCC. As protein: CASSIAARTGEP. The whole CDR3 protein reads CASSIAARTGEPQHF. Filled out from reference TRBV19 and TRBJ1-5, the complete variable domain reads DGGITQSPKYLFRKEGQNVTLSCEQNLNHDAMYWYRQDPGQGLRLIYYSQIVNDFQKGDIAEGYSVSREKKESFPLTVTSAQKNPTAFYLCASSIAARTGEPQHFGDGTRLSIL.

The CDR3 protein is CAWSYRGSFTDTQYF. The sequenced part of the CDR3 DNA is TGTGCCTGGAGTTATCGCGGGAGTTTCACAGATACG. V usage is TRBV30 and J usage is TRBJ2-3; 7 bases fit TRBD2. The read terminates 3 residues ahead of where the CDR3 ends, so the germline J gene completes it. The V and J ends lost 2 bases and 2 bases, in that order; junction bases with no gene match: 7. CDR1 is GTSNPN and CDR2 is SVGIG in the germline V gene (reference sequence). This CDR3 is 15 amino acids long.

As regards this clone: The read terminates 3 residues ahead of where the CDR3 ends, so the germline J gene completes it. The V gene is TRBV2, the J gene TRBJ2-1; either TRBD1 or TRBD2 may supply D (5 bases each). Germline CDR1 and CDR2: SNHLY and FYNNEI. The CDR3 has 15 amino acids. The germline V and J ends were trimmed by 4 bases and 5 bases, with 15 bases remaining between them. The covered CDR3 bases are TGTGCCAGCAGTGTAGAGGGGCCGAAGGACAATGAG. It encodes CASSVEGPKDNE. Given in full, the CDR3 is CASSVEGPKDNEQFF.

The sequenced CDR3 bases are TGTGCCTGGTCAGGGGTTAATTCACCC. This gives the protein CAWSGVNSP. In full, the CDR3 is CAWSGVNSPLHF. V is TRBV30 and J is TRBJ1-6, with a tentative D call TRBD1 (6 bases). The read comes to an end 3 residues before the CDR3 does, leaving the germline J gene to fill in the end. CDR1 is GTSNPN and CDR2 is SVGIG in the germline V gene (reference sequence). Trimming pared 5 bases from V and 6 bases from J, leaving 8 bases between. The CDR3 is made up of 12 amino acids.

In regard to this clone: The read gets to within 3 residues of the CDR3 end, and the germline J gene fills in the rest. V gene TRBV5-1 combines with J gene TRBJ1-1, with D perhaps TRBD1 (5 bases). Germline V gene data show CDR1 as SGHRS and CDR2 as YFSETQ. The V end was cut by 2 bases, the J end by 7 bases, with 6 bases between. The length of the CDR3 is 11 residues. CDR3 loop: CASSFQGEAFF. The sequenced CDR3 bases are TGCGCCAGCAGCTTTCAGGGTGAA.

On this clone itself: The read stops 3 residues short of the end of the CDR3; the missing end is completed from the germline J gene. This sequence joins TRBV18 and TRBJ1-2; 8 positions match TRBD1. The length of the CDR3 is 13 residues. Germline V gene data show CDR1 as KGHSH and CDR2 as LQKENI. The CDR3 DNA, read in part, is TGTGCCAGCTCACTCGGACAGGGATACGAC. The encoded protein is CASSLGQGYD. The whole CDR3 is CASSLGQGYDYTF.

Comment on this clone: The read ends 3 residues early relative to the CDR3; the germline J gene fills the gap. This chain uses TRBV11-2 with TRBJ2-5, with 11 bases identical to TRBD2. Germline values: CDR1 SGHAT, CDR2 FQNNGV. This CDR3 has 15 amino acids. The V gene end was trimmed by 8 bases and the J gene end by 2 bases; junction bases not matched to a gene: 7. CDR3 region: CASGKRLAGQETQYF. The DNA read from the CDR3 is TGTGCCAGCGGAAAAAGACTAGCGGGGCAAGAGACC.

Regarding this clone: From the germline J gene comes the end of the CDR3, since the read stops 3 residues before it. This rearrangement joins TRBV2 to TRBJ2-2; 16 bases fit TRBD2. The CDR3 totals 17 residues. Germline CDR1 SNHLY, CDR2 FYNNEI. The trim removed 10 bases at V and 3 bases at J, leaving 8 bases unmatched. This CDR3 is CATGTSGRAADTGELFF. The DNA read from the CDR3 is TGTGCCACAGGGACTAGCGGGAGGGCGGCGGACACCGGGGAG.

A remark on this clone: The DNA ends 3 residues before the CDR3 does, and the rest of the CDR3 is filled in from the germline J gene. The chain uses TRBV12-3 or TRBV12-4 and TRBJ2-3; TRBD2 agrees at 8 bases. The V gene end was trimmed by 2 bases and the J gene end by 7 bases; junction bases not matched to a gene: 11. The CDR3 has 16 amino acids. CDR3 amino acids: CASSLRGGTRGNTQYF. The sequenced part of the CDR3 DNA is TGTGCCAGCAGTTTACGGGGGGGGACCAGGGGAAATACG.